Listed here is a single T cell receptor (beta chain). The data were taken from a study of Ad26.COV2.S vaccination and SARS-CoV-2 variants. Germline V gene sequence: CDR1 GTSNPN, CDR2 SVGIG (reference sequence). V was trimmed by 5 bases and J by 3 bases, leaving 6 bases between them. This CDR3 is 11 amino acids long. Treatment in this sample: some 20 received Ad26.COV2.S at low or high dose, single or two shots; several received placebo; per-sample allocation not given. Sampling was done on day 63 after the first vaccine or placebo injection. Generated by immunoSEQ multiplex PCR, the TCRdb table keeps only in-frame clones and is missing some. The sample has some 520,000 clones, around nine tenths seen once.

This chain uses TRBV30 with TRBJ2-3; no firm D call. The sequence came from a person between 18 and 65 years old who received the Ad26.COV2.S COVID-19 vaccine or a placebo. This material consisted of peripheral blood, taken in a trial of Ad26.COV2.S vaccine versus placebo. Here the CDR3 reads CAWGGTDTQYF. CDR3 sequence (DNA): TGTGCCTGGGGTGGTACAGATACGCAGTATTTT.